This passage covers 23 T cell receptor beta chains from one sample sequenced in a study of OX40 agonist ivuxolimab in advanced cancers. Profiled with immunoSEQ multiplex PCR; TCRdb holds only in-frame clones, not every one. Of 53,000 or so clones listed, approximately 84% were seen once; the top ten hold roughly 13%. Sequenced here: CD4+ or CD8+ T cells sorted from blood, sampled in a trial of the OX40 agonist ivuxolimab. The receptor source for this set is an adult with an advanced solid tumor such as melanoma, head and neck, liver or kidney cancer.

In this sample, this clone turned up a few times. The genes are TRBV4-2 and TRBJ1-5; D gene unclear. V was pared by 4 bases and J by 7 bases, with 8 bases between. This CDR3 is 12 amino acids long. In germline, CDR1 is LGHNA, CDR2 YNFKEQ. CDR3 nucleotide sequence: TGTGCCAGCAGCCGGGCGGGGCAGCCCCAGCATTTT. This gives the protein CASSRAGQPQHF.

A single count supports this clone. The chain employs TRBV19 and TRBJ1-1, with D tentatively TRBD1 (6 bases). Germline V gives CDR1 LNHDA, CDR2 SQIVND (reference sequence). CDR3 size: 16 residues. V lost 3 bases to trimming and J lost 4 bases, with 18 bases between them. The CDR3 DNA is TGTGCCAGTAGTATGCATCAGGGGATTGGTGGCACTGAAGCTTTCTTT. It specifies CASSMHQGIGGTEAFF.

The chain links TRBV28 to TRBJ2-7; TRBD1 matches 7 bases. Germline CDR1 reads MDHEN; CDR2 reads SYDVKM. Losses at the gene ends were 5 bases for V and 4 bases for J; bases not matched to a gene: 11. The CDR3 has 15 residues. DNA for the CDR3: TGTGCCAGCAGTACGTCTGGGGGACAGCTTTACGAGCAGTACTTC. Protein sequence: CASSTSGGQLYEQYF.

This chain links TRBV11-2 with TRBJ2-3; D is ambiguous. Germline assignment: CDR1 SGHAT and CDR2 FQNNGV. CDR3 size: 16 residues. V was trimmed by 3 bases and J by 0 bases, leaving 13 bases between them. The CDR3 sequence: CASSLTTIFSTDTQYF. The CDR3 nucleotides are TGTGCCAGCAGCTTGACCACCATCTTTAGCACAGATACGCAGTATTTT.

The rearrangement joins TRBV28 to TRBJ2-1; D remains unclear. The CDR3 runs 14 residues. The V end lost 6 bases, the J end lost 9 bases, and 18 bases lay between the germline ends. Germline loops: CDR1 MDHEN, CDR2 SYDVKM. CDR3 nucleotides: TGTGCCAGCAGGGGGAACGGAGCATGGAGTGAGCAGTTCTTC. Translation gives CASRGNGAWSEQFF.

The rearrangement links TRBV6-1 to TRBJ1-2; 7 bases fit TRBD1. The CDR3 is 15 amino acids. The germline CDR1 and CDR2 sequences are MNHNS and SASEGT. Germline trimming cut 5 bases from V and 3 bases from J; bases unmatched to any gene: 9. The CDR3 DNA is TGTGCCAGCAGTTTTTCGAACAGGGGCGACTATGGCTACACCTTC. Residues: CASSFSNRGDYGYTF.

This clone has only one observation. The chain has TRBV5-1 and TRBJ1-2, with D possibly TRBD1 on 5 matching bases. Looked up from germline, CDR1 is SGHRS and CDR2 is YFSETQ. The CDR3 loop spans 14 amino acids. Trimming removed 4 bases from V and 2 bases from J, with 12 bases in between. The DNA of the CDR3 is TGCGCCAGCAGCCAGGGACGGATAAACTATGGCTACACCTTC. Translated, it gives CASSQGRINYGYTF.

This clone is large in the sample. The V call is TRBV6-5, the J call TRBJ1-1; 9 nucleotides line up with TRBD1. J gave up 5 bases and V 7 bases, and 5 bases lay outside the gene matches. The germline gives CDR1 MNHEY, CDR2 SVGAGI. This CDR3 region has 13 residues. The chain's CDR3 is CASNKQGATEAFF. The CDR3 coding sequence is TGTGCCAGCAACAAACAGGGGGCAACTGAAGCTTTCTTT.

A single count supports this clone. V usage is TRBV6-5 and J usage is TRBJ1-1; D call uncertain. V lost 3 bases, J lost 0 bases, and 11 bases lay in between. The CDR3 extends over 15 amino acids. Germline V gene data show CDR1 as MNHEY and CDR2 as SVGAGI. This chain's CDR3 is CASSYWPLMNTEAFF. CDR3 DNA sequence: TGTGCCAGCAGTTATTGGCCCCTGATGAACACTGAAGCTTTCTTT.

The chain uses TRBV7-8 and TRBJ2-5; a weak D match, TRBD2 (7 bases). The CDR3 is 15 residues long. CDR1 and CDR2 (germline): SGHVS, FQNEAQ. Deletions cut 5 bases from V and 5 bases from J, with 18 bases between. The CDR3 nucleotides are TGTGCCAGCAGCCATGAAGGGGGGGCTGGGGAGACCCAGTACTTC. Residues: CASSHEGGAGETQYF.

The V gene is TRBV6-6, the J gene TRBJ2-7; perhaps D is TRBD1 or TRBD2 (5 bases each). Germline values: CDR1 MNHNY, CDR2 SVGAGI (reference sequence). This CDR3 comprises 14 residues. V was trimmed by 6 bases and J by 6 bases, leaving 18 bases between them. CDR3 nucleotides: TGTGCCAGCAGCAACCCCCGGGGCCAGTTCGAGCAGTACTTC. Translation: CASSNPRGQFEQYF.

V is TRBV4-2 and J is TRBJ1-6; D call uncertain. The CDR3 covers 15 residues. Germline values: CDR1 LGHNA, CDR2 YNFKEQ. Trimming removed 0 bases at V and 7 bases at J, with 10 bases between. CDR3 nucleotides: TGTGCCAGCAGCCAAGATCGGGGAGGAAATTCACCCCTCCACTTT. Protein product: CASSQDRGGNSPLHF.

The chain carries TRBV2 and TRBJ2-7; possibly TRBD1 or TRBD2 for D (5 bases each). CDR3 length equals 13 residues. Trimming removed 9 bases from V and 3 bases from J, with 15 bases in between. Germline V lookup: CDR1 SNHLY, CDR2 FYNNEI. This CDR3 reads CARGVGLGYEQYF. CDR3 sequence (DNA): TGTGCCAGGGGGGTAGGACTTGGCTACGAGCAGTACTTC.

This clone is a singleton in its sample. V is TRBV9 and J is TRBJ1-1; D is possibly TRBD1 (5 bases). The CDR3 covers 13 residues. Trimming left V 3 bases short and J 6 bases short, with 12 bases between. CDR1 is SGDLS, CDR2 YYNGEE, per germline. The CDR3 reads CASSAGGWSEAFF. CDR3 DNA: TGTGCCAGCAGCGCCGGGGGATGGTCTGAAGCTTTCTTT.

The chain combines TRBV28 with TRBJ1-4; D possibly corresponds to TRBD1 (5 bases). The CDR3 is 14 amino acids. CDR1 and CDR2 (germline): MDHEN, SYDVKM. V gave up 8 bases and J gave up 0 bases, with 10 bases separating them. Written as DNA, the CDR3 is TGTGCCAGCCTGGAGGGGCCAACTAATGAAAAACTGTTTTTT. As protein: CASLEGPTNEKLFF.

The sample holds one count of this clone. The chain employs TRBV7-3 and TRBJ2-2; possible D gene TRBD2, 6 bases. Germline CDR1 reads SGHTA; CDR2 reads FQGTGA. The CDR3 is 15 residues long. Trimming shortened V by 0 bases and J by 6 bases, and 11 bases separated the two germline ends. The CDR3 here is CASSLTPEGSGELFF. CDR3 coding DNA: TGTGCCAGCAGCTTAACGCCGGAGGGGTCCGGGGAGCTGTTTTTT.

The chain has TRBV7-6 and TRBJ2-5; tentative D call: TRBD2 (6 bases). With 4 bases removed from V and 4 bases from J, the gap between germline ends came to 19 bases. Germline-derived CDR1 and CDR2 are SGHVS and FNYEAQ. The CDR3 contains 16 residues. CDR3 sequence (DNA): TGTGCCAGCAGCTCCGCGGGTGGGCTAGCGCGAGAGACCCAGTACTTC. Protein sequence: CASSSAGGLARETQYF. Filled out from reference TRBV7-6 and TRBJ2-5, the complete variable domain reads GAGVSQSPRYKVTKRGQDVALRCDPISGHVSLYWYRQALGQGPEFLTYFNYEAQQDKSGLPNDRFSAERPEGSISTLTIQRTEQRDSAMYRCASSSAGGLARETQYFGPGTRLLVL.

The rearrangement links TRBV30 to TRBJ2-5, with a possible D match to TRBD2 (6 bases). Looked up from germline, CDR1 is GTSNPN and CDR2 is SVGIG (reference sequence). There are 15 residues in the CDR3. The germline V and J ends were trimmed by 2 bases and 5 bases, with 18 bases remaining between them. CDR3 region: CAWSPLGNRGETQYF. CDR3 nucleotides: TGTGCCTGGAGTCCCCTTGGGAACCGGGGGGAGACCCAGTACTTC.

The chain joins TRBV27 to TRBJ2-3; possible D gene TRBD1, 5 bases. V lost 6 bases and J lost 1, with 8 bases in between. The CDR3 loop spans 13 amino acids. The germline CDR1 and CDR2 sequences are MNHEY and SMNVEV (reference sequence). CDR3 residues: CASRGVGTDTQYF. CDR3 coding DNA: TGTGCCAGCAGAGGGGTTGGCACAGATACGCAGTATTTT.

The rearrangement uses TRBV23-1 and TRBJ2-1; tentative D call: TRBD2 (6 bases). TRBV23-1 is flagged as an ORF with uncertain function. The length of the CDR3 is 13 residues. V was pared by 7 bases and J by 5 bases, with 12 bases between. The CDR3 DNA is TGCGCCAGCAAACTCGCGGGACACAATGAGCAGTTCTTC. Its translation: CASKLAGHNEQFF.

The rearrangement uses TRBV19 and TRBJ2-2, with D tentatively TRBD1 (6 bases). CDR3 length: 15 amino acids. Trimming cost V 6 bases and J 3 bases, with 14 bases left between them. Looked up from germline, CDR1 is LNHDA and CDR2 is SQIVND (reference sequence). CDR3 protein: CASRLQGRDTGELFF. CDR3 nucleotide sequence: TGTGCCAGTAGGTTACAGGGACGGGACACCGGGGAGCTGTTTTTT.

This chain's CDR3 is CASSFVGSATEAFF. The DNA of the CDR3 is TGTGCCAGCAGCTTTGTAGGATCGGCCACTGAAGCTTTCTTT. The V and J genes are TRBV5-6 and TRBJ1-1; D remains ambiguous. V lost 2 bases, J lost 4 bases, and 12 bases lay in between. The V gene's germline CDR1 is SGHDT and CDR2 YYEEEE. The CDR3 loop spans 14 amino acids.

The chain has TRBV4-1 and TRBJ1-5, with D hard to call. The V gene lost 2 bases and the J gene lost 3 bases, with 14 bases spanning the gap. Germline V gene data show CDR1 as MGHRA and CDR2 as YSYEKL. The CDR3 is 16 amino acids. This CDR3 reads CASSQPTRGPNQPQHF. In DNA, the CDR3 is TGCGCCAGCAGCCAACCTACCCGGGGTCCCAATCAGCCCCAGCATTTT.